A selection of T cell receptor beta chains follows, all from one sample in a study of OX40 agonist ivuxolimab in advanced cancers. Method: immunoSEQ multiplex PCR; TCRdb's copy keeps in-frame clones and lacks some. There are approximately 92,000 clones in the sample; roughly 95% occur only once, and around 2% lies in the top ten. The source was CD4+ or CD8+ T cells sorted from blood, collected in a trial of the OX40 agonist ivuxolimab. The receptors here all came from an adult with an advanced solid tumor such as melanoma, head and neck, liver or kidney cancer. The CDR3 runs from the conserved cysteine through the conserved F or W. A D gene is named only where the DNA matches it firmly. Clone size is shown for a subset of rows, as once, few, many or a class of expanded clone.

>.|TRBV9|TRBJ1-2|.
TGTGCCAGCGGCCCGCCGGGGGCCGGTAATGGCTACACCTTC
CASGPPGAGNGYTF
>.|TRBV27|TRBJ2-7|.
TGTGCCAGCAGTCCGGGGGTCTCCTACGAGCAGTACTTC
CASSPGVSYEQYF
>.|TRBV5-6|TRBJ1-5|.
TGTGCCAGCAGCTTGGGTACGGCGCCCAATCAGCCCCAGCATTTT
CASSLGTAPNQPQHF
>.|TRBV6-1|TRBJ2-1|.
TGTGCCAGCAGTGACCATCCGGGACTGATGAACAGAAACGATGAGCAGTTCTTC
CASSDHPGLMNRNDEQFF
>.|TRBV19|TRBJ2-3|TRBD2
TGTGCCAGTAGTACCGGGACTAGCGGGGGGGCCACAGATACGCAGTATTTT
CASSTGTSGGATDTQYF
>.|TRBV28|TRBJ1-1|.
TGTGCCAGCACTTTCGGGGGGAGAAACACTGAAGCTTTCTTT
CASTFGGRNTEAFF
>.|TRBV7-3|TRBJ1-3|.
TGTGCCAGCAGCCTCGGGACTCCCGGAAACACCATATATTTT
CASSLGTPGNTIYF
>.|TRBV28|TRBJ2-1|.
TGTGCCAGCAGTTTAGGGTATCGGGTGGCCCGCGGGGAGAGCTCCTACAATGAGCAGTTCTTC
CASSLGYRVARGESSYNEQFF
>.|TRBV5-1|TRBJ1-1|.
TGCGCCAGCAGCCCAACCGGGGGGGCAGACACTGAAGCTTTCTTT
CASSPTGGADTEAFF
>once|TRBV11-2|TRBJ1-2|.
TGTGCCAGCAGCTTGGGGTTGCGCGGCTACACCTTC
CASSLGLRGYTF
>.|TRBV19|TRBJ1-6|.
TGTGCCAGTAGTATAGGGCTGAATAATTCACCCCTCCACTTT
CASSIGLNNSPLHF
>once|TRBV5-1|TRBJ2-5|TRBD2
TGCGCCAGCAGCTTGGAAACTAGCGGGCAAGAGACCCAGTACTTC
CASSLETSGQETQYF
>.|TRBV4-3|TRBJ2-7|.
TGCGCCAGCAGCCCCTGGAAAGGCTACGAGCAGTACTTC
CASSPWKGYEQYF
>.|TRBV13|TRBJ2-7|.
TGTGCCAGCAGCGTCGGGACGAACGAGCAGTACTTC
CASSVGTNEQYF
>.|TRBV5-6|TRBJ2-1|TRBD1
TGTGCCAGCAGTCGGACAGGACTGGGGGAGCAGTTCTTC
CASSRTGLGEQFF
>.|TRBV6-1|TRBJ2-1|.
TGTGCCAGCGGGAGTAGGGGCCTCGATGAGCAGTTCTTC
CASGSRGLDEQFF
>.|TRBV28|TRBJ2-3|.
TGTGCCAGCAGGGAGGGGGGGAGCACAGATACGCAGTATTTT
CASREGGSTDTQYF
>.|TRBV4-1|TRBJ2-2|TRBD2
TGCGCCAGCAGCCAAGTAGCTGGCGGGAGGACCGGGGAGCTGTTTTTT
CASSQVAGGRTGELFF
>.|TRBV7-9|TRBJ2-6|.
TGTGCCAGCAGCTCGGGGGTCCCTGGGGCCAACGTCCTGACTTTC
CASSSGVPGANVLTF
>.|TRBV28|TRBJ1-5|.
TGTGCCAGCAGCCCAGTGAATCAGCCCCAGCATTTT
CASSPVNQPQHF
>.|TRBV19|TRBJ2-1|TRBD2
TGTGCCAGTAGTATGCGGGGGATGGATGAGCAGTTCTTC
CASSMRGMDEQFF
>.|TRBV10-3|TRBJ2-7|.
TGTGCCATCAGAACAGGGTGGGACTCCTACGAGCAGTACTTC
CAIRTGWDSYEQYF